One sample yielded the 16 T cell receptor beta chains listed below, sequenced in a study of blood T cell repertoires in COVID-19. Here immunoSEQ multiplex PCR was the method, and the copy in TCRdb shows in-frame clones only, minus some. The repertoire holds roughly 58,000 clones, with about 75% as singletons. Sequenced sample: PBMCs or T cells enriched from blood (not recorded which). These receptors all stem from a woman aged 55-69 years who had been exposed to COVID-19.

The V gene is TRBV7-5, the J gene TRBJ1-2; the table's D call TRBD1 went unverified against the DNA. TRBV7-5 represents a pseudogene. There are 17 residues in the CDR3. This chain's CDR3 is CVRSLRFTGHSNYGYTF. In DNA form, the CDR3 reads TGTGTCAGAAGCTTAAGGTTCACAGGACATTCTAACTATGGCTACACCTTC.

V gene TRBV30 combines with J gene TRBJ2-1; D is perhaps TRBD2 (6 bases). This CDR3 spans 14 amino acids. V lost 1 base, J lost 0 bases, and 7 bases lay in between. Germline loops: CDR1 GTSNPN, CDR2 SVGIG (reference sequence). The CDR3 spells CAWSELASYNEQFF. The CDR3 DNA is TGTGCCTGGAGTGAACTAGCCTCCTACAATGAGCAGTTCTTC.

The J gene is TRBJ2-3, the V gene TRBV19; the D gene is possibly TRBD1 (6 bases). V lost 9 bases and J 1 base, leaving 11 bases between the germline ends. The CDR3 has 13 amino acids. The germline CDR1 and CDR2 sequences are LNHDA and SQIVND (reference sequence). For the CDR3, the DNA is TGTGCCAGCCGGACAGTCGGCACAGATACGCAGTATTTT. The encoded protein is CASRTVGTDTQYF.

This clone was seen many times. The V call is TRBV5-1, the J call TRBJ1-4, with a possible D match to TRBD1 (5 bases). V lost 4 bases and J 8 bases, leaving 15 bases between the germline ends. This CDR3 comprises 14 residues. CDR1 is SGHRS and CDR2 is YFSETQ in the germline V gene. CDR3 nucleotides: TGCGCCAGCAGCCATCCACAGGCGGACGAAAAACTGTTTTTT. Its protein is CASSHPQADEKLFF.

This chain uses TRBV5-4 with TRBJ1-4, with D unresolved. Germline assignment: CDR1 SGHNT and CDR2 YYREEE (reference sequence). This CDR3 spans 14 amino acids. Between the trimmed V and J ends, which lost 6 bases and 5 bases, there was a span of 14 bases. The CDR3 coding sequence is TGTGCCAGCACCCCCGGGGTCTCAAATGAAAAACTGTTTTTT. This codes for CASTPGVSNEKLFF. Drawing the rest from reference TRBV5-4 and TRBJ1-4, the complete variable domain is ETGVTQSPTHLIKTRGQQVTLRCSSQSGHNTVSWYQQALGQGPQFIFQYYREEENGRGNFPPRFSGLQFPNYSSELNVNALELDDSALYLCASTPGVSNEKLFFGSGTQLSVL.

The CDR3 DNA reads as TGTGCCAGCAGTGAAAAGGGCGACCGAAGGGGGGAGACCCAGTACTTC. As protein: CASSEKGDRRGETQYF. V gene TRBV2 combines with J gene TRBJ2-5; D is perhaps TRBD1 (6 bases). Germline loops: CDR1 SNHLY, CDR2 FYNNEI. The CDR3 runs 16 residues. Trimming left V 2 bases short and J 5 bases short, with 18 bases between. The variable domain in full, completed from reference TRBV2 and TRBJ2-5, reads EPEVTQTPSHQVTQMGQEVILRCVPISNHLYFYWYRQILGQKVEFLVSFYNNEISEKSEIFDDQFSVERPDGSNFTLKIRSTKLEDSAMYFCASSEKGDRRGETQYFGPGTRLLVL.

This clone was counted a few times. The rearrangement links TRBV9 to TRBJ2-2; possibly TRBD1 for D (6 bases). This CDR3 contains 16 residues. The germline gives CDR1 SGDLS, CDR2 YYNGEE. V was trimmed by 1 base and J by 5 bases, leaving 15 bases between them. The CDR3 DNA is TGTGCCAGCAGCGTATTTCCGGACAGCAGGACCGGGGAGCTGTTTTTT. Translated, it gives CASSVFPDSRTGELFF.

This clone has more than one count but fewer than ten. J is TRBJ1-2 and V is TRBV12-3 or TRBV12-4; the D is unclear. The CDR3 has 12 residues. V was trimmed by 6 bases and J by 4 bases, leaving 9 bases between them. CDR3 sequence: CASSRNLYGYTF. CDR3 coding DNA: TGTGCCAGCAGCAGGAATCTCTATGGCTACACCTTC.

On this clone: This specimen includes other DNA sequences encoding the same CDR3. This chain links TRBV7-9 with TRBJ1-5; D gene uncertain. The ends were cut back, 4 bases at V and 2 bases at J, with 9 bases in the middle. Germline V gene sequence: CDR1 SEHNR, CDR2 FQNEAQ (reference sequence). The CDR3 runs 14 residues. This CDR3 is CASSSGGGNQPQHF. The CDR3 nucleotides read TGTGCCAGCAGCTCCGGTGGAGGCAATCAGCCCCAGCATTTT.

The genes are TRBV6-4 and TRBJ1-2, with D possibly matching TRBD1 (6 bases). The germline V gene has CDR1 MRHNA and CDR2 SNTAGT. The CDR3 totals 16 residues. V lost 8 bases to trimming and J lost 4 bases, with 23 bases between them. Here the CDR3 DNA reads TGTGCCAGCTATACTATCCGGGACAAAATGCCCTATGGCTACACCTTC. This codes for CASYTIRDKMPYGYTF.

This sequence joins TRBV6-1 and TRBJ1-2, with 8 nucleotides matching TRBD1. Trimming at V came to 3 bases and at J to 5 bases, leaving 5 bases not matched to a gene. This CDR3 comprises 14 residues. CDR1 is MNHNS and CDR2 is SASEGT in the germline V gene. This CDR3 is CASSDLGQAYGYTF. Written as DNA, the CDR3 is TGTGCCAGCAGTGACCTGGGACAGGCATATGGCTACACCTTC.

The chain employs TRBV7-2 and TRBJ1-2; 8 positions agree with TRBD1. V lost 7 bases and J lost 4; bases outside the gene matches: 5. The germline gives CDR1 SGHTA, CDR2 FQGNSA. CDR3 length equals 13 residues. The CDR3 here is CASKTGTGYGYTF. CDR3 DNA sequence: TGTGCCAGCAAGACCGGGACAGGCTATGGCTACACCTTC.

DNA of the CDR3: TGTGCCAGCAGTGAAGCTGGGGGGTACGATCAGCCCCAGCATTTT. This encodes CASSEAGGYDQPQHF. The V call is TRBV6-1, the J call TRBJ1-5; tentative D call: TRBD1 (5 bases). The germline V and J ends were trimmed by 0 bases and 5 bases, with 11 bases remaining between them. The germline CDR1 and CDR2 sequences are MNHNS and SASEGT. The CDR3 runs to 15 residues.

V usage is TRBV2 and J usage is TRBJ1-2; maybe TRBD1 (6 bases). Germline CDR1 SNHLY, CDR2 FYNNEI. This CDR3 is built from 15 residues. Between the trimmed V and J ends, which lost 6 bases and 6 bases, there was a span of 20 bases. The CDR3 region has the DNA TGTGCCAGCAGGGTGCCGACAGGAGTTCGGAATGGCTACACCTTC. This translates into CASRVPTGVRNGYTF.

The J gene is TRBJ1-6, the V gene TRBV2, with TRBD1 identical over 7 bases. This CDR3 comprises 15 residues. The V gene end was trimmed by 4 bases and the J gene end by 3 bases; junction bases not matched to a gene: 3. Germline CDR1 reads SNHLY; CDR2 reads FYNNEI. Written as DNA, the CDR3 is TGTGCCAGCAGTGTGGGGACAGTCTATAATTCACCCCTCCACTTT. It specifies CASSVGTVYNSPLHF.

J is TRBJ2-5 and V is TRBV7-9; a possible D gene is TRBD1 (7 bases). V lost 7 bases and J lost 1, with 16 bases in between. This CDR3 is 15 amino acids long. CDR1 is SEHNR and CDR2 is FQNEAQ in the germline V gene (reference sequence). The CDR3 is CASTPGGTAQETQYF. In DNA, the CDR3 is TGTGCCAGCACCCCAGGGGGGACGGCCCAAGAGACCCAGTACTTC.